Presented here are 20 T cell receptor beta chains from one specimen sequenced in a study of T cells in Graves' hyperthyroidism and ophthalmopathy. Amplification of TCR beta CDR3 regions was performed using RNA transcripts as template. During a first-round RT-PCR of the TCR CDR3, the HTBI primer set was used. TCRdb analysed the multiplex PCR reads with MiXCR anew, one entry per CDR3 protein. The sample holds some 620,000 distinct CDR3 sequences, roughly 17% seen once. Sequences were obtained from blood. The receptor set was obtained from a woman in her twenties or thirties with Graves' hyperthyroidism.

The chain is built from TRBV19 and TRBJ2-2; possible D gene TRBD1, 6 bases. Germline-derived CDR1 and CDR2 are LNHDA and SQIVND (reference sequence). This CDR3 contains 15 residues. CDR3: CATSRGGIRTGELFF. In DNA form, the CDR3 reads TGTGCTACGAGTAGAGGGGGAATACGAACCGGGGAGCTGTTTTTT.

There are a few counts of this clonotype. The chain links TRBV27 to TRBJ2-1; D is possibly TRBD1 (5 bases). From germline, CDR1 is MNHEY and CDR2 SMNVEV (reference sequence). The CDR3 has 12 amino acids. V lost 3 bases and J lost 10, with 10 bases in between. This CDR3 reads CASSFLGVEQFF. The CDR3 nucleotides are TGTGCCAGCAGTTTCTTAGGGGTAGAGCAGTTCTTC.

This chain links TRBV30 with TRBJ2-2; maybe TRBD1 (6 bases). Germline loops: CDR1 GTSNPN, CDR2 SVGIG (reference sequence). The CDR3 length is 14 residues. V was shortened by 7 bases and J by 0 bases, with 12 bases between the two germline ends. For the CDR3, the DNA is TGTGCCTTCACAGGGACCACGAACACCGGGGAGCTGTTTTTT. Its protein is CAFTGTTNTGELFF.

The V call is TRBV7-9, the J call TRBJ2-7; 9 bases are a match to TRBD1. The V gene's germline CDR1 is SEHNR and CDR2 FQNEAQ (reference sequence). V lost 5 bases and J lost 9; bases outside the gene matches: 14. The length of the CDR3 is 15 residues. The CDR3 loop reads CASSPPGTGKNGQYF. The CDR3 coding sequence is TGTGCCAGCAGCCCGCCCGGGACAGGGAAGAATGGGCAGTACTTC.

CDR3 nucleotides: TGTGCCAGCACACGGACGGCGAAAAACATTCAGTACTTC. Protein product: CASTRTAKNIQYF. This chain connects TRBV12-3 or TRBV12-4 to TRBJ2-4; D ambiguous. The CDR3 sequence is 13 residues long. The V end lost 7 bases, the J end lost 4 bases, and 11 bases lay between the germline ends.

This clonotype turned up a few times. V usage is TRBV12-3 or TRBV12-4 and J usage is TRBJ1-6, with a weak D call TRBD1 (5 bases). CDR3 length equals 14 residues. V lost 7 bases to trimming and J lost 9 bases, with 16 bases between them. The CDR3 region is CASTDGGGASPLHF. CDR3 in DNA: TGTGCCAGCACCGACGGGGGAGGAGCTTCACCCCTCCACTTT.

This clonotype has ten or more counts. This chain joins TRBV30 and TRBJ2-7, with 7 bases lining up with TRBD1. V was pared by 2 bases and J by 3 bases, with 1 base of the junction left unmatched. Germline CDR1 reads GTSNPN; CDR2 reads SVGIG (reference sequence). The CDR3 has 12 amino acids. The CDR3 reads CAWSNRGYEQYF. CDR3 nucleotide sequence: TGTGCCTGGAGTAACAGGGGCTACGAGCAGTACTTC.

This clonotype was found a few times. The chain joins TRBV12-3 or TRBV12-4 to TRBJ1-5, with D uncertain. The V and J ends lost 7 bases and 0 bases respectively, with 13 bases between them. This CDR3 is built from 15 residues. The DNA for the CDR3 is TGTGCCAGCACCTCATCGGGGAGTAGCAATCAGCCCCAGCATTTT. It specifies CASTSSGSSNQPQHF.

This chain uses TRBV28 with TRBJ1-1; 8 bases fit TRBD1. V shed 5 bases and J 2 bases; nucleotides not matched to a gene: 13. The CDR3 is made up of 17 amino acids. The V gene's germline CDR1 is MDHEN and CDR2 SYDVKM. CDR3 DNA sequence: TGTGCCAGCAGTGCCCAGGGCAGGGGGCTCTCAAACACTGAAGCTTTCTTT. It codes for CASSAQGRGLSNTEAFF.

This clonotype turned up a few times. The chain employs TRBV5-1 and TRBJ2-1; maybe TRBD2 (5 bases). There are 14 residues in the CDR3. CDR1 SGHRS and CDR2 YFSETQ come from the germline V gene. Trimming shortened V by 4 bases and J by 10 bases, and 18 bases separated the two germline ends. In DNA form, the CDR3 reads TGCGCCAGCAGCAGAGTTCCGGGGAGTGAGGAGCAGTTCTTC. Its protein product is CASSRVPGSEEQFF.

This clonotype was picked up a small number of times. The CDR3 spells CASSETLAGPTGELFF. The CDR3 coding sequence is TGTGCCAGCTCAGAAACCCTAGCGGGACCAACCGGGGAGCTGTTTTTT. This rearrangement joins TRBV18 to TRBJ2-2, with TRBD2 matching 9 bases. CDR1 and CDR2 (germline): KGHSH, LQKENI. The CDR3 contains 16 residues. After removal of 5 bases from V and 5 bases from J, the junction contained 9 bases not matched to a gene.

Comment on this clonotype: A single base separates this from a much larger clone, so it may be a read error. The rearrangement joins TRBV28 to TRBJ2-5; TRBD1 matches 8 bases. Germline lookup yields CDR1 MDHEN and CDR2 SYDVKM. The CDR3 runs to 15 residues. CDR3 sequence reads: CASSSFRGREEAQYF. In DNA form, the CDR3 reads TGTGCCAGCAGTTCCTTCAGGGGGCGGGAAGAGGCCCAGTACTTC.

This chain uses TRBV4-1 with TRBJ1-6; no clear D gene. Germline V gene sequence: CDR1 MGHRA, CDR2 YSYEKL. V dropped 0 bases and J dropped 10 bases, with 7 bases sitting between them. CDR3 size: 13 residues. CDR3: CASSQDGTSPLHF. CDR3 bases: TGCGCCAGCAGCCAAGATGGAACCTCACCCCTCCACTTT.

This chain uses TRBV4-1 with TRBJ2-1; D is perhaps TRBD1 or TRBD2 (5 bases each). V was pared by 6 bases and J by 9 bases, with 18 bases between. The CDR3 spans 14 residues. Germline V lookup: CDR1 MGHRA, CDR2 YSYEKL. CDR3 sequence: CASRSTGQLVEQFF. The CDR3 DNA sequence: TGCGCCAGCAGATCGACGGGGCAGCTAGTTGAGCAGTTCTTC.

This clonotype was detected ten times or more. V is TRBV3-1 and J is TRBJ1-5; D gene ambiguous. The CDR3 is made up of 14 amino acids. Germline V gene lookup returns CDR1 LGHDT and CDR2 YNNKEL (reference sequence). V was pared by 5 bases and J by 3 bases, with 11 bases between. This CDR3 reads CASSGNSDNQPQHF. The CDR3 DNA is TGTGCCAGCAGCGGAAACAGCGACAATCAGCCCCAGCATTTT.

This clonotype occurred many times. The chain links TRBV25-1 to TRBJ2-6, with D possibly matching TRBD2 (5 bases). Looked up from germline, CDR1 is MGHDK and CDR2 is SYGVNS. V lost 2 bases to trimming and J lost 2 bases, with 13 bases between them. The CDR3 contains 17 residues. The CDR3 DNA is TGTGCCAGCAGTGAAGCGTTGCTGGGAGCTGGGGCCAACGTCCTGACTTTC. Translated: CASSEALLGAGANVLTF.

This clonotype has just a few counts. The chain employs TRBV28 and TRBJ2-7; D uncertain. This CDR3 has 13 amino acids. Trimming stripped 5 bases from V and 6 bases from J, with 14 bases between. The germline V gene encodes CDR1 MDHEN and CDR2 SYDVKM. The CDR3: CASSNLGFREQYF. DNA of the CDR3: TGTGCCAGCAGTAACCTAGGGTTTCGCGAGCAGTACTTC. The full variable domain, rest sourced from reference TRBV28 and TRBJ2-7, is DVKVTQSSRYLVKRTGEKVFLECVQDMDHENMFWYRQDPGLGLRLIYFSYDVKMKEKGDIPEGYSVSREKKERFSLILESASTNQTSMYLCASSNLGFREQYFGPGTRLTVT.

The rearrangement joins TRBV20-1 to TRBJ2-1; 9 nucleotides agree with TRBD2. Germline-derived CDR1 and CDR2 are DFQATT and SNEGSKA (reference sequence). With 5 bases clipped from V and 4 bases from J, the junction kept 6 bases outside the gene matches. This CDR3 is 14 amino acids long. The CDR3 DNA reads TGCAGTGCTCCGATTAGCGGGGGATACAATGAGCAGTTCTTC. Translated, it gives CSAPISGGYNEQFF.

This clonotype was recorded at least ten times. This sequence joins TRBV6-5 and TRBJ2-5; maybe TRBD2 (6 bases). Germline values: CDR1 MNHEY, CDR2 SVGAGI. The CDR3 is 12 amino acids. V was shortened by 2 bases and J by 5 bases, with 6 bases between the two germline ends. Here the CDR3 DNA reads TGTGCCAGCAGTTACGGGGGGGAGACCCAGTACTTC. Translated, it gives CASSYGGETQYF.

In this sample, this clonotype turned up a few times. This chain's CDR3 is CASSYSILNSGSQPPGELFF. The CDR3 DNA reads TGTGCCAGCAGTTACTCGATCTTGAATAGCGGTTCTCAACCCCCCGGGGAGCTGTTTTTT. The J gene is TRBJ2-2, the V gene TRBV6-2 or TRBV6-3; TRBD2 might be the D (6 bases). The V end was cut by 0 bases, the J end by 6 bases, with 26 bases between. The CDR3 has 20 amino acids. Germline lookup yields CDR1 MNHEY and CDR2 SVGEGT.